This TCR beta chain comes out of a study of blood T cell repertoires in COVID-19. Turning to the study itself: The United States, Italy and Spain were the sources of the acute and convalescent COVID-19 samples. T cells, B-cell-depleted T cells, or PBMCs provided the cDNA or gDNA that served as material.

After removal of 5 bases from V and 4 bases from J, the junction contained 8 bases not matched to a gene. This CDR3 region has 15 residues. CDR1 is SGHNT and CDR2 is YENEEA in the germline V gene. This clone was picked up a small number of times. Using immunoSEQ multiplex PCR, the repertoire was profiled, and TCRdb retains in-frame clones only, with some absent. Seen here are around 200,000 clones, 83% observed once, and the top ten hold roughly 1.3%. The TCR sequence derives from a woman aged 25 to 39 with COVID-19, enrolled during active disease. Material for sequencing was peripheral blood. V usage is TRBV11-3 and J usage is TRBJ2-7; 10 positions match TRBD1. The CDR3 spells CASSPTGQGRYEQYF. CDR3 bases: TGTGCCAGCAGCCCAACGGGACAGGGGCGGTACGAGCAGTACTTC.